This T cell receptor beta chain was retrieved from a study of T-cell memory formation after mild COVID-19. About this clonotype: The antigen is unknown.

Per germline, CDR1 MNHNY and CDR2 SVGAGI (reference sequence). The CDR3 sequence is 16 residues long. V shed 5 bases and J 0 bases; nucleotides not matched to a gene: 8. TCRdb re-analysed the 5' RACE reads in MiXCR, keeping a single row per CDR3 protein. The sample has about 210,000 distinct CDR3 sequences, roughly a tenth seen once. Regarding the study as a whole: There was a balanced CD4/CD8 profile in clones contracting day 15 to 85, and later expanders leaned CD4+.

V and J are TRBV6-6 and TRBJ1-2, with 8 bases identical to TRBD1. Sequenced input: PBMCs or a T cell subset sorted from them (not recorded which). This receptor was identified in a man aged 18 to 29 who had mild COVID-19 (a few samples of this study predate the infection). Cell type and time point are not known. The CDR3 sequence is CASSDGQGKANYGYTF. In nucleotides, the CDR3 is TGTGCCAGCAGTGACGGACAGGGCAAAGCTAACTATGGCTACACCTTC.